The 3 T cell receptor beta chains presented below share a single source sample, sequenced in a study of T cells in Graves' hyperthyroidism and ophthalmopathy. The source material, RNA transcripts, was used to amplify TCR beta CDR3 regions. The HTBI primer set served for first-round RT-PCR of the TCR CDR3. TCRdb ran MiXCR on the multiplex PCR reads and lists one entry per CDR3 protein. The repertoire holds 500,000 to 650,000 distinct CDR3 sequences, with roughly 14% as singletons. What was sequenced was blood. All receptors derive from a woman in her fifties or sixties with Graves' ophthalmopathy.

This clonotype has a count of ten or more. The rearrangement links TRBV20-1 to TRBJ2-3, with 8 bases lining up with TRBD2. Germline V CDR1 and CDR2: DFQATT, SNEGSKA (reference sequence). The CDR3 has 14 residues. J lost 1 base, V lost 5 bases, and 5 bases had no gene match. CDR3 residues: CSAAGTSGTDTQYF. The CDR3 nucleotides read TGCAGTGCTGCCGGGACTAGTGGCACAGATACGCAGTATTTT.

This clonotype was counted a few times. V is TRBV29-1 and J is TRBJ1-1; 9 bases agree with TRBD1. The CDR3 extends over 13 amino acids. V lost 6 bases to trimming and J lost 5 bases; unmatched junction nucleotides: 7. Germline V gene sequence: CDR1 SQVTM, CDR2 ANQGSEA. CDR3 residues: CSVVGQGMTEAFF. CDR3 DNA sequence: TGCAGCGTGGTCGGACAGGGGATGACTGAAGCTTTCTTT. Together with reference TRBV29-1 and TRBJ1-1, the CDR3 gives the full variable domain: SAVISQKPSRDICQRGTSLTIQCQVDSQVTMMFWYRQQPGQSLTLIATANQGSEATYESGFVIDKFPISRPNLTFSTLTVSNMSPEDSSIYLCSVVGQGMTEAFFGQGTRLTVV.

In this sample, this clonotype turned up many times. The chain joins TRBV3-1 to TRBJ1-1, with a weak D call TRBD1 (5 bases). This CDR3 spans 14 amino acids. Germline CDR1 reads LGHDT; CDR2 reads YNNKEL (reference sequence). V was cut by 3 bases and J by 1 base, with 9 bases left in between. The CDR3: CASSQKGQNTEAFF. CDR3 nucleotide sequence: TGTGCCAGCAGCCAGAAAGGACAGAACACTGAAGCTTTCTTT.